The source of this TCR beta chain is a study of shared clonotypes between healthy human individuals. This clone was seen only a few times. The sample has other DNA sequences that encode this CDR3 too. In replicate PCRs of sorted subsets, about 200 ng DNA, about 29,000 T cell genomes, was used. Clones were read by immunoSEQ multiplex PCR, and TCRdb kept only the in-frame ones, dropping some. The sample includes about 1.1 million clones, about 72% of them seen just once. The V end lost 7 bases, the J end lost 4 bases, and 7 bases lay between the germline ends. The CDR3 contains 12 residues. Germline CDR1 and CDR2: MDHEN and SYDVKM.

The origin of this receptor is a man between 18 and 29 years old in good health. Some clones in this sample may be carry-over from other donors' samples. The sample comprised memory CD4+ T cells from PBMCs. Subset: CD45RA-negative fraction. The chain carries TRBV28 and TRBJ2-2, with D unresolved. The CDR3 DNA reads TGTGCCAGCAAAACACTCACCGGGGAGCTGTTTTTT. Translated: CASKTLTGELFF.